Below are 9 T cell receptor beta chains sequenced from a single sample in a study of blood T cell repertoires in COVID-19. Measured with immunoSEQ multiplex PCR; TCRdb has only the in-frame clones, and not every one. The table records about 74,000 clones, 90% of them present only once. The specimen sequenced was peripheral blood. The receptors derive from a middle-aged man with acute or convalescent COVID-19.

This clone showed up just once. Other nucleotide sequences from this sample produce the same CDR3. This chain uses TRBV24-1 with TRBJ1-2, with 8 positions matching TRBD1. Per the germline V gene, CDR1 is KGHDR and CDR2 is SFDVKD. The CDR3 has 14 amino acids. After removal of 4 bases from V and 4 bases from J, the junction contained 4 bases not matched to a gene. Written as DNA, the CDR3 is TGTGCCACCAGTGACTCGGACAGGGTCTATGGCTACACCTTC. Protein: CATSDSDRVYGYTF.

This clone appeared a single time. The chain employs TRBV5-5 and TRBJ2-7, with TRBD2 matching over 10 bases. V shed 1 base and J 2 bases; nucleotides not matched to a gene: 6. The length of the CDR3 is 16 residues. Germline loops: CDR1 SGHKS, CDR2 YYEKEE (reference sequence). In DNA form, the CDR3 reads TGTGCCAGCAGCTTGTATTCTAGCGGGGGCCCCTACGAGCAGTACGTC. The encoded protein is CASSLYSSGGPYEQYV.

The chain uses TRBV6-6 and TRBJ2-3; 10 bases match TRBD1. This CDR3 spans 15 amino acids. V dropped 5 bases and J dropped 1; count of bases not matched to a gene: 3. Germline assignment: CDR1 MNHNY and CDR2 SVGAGI (reference sequence). CDR3 protein: CASSHGTGGTDTQYF. The CDR3 DNA sequence: TGTGCCAGCAGTCACGGGACAGGGGGCACAGATACGCAGTATTTT.

This chain joins TRBV7-2 and TRBJ1-2; unclear D gene. The CDR3 totals 14 residues. Trimming left V 5 bases short and J 8 bases short, with 18 bases between. Germline V CDR1 and CDR2: SGHTA, FQGNSA. The CDR3 nucleotides are TGTGCCAGCAGCCTTAAGCCGACTCCCGGGGGCTACACCTTC. Its protein is CASSLKPTPGGYTF.

The chain carries TRBV11-2 and TRBJ2-7, with a weak D call TRBD2 (7 bases). Germline CDR1 reads SGHAT; CDR2 reads FQNNGV. CDR3 length: 15 residues. V lost 6 bases and J 2 bases, leaving 17 bases between the germline ends. The CDR3 coding sequence is TGTGCCAGCAGTCCAAATTTAGGGGGGGCCTACGAGCAGTACTTC. Protein sequence: CASSPNLGGAYEQYF.

The V gene is TRBV27, the J gene TRBJ1-1; 7 nucleotides match TRBD1. The CDR3 length is 15 residues. V gave up 1 base and J gave up 4 bases; unmatched junction bases: 6. From germline, CDR1 is MNHEY and CDR2 SMNVEV (reference sequence). This chain's CDR3 is CASSLFPTGATEAFF. The CDR3 DNA reads as TGTGCCAGCAGTTTATTCCCCACAGGGGCCACTGAAGCTTTCTTT.

This clone has a single count. The CDR3 is CSVLYNEQFF. CDR3 DNA sequence: TGCAGCGTACTCTACAATGAGCAGTTCTTC. The chain recombines TRBV29-1 with TRBJ2-1; D gene unclear. There are 10 residues in the CDR3. The V gene lost 6 bases and the J gene lost 3 bases, with 3 bases spanning the gap. The germline gives CDR1 SQVTM, CDR2 ANQGSEA.

This clone was counted a single time. The chain uses TRBV7-3 and TRBJ2-1; D perhaps matches TRBD2 (5 bases). The germline gives CDR1 SGHTA, CDR2 FQGTGA. The CDR3 length is 14 residues. The ends were cut back, 5 bases at V and 2 bases at J, with 10 bases in the middle. Here the CDR3 DNA reads TGTGCCAGCAGCCTCACCGGGACCTACAATGAGCAGTTCTTC. As protein: CASSLTGTYNEQFF. Full variable domain (missing parts from reference TRBV7-3 and TRBJ2-1): GAGVSQTPSNKVTEKGKYVELRCDPISGHTALYWYRQSLGQGPEFLIYFQGTGAADDSGLPNDRFFAVRPEGSVSTLKIQRTERGDSAVYLCASSLTGTYNEQFFGPGTRLTVL.

This clone was seen a single time. The chain is built from TRBV11-2 and TRBJ1-5, with no clear D. Trimming shortened V by 0 bases and J by 9 bases, and 9 bases separated the two germline ends. The CDR3 spans 13 residues. From germline, CDR1 is SGHAT and CDR2 FQNNGV. In DNA form, the CDR3 reads TGTGCCAGCAGCTTAGACCTTTTATCGCCCCAGCATTTT. This codes for CASSLDLLSPQHF.